The T cell receptor beta chain under discussion was sequenced for a study of vaccination and CD4 T cells after COVID-19 (dated by TCRdb to between 2022 and 2023). In terms of the full investigation: SARS-CoV-2 positivity had been established in the convalescent patients by nasal swab PCR, and mild disease was recorded in roughly 10 of these patients and severe disease in one. The convalescent cohort included six males and four females, with two Hispanic individuals, seven Caucasians, two Asians and one multiracial person. Each participant got two doses of either the Pfizer-BioNTech BNT162b2 vaccine (n=8) or the Moderna mRNA-1273 vaccine (n=2). Post-COVID blood samples from convalescent patients were collected a median of approximately 93 days after diagnosis, with a range of roughly 30 to 170 days. Post-vaccine blood samples were obtained a median of approximately 74 days after the second vaccine dose, with a range of 14 to 241 days. Overlapping spike peptide pools from SARS-CoV-2 and from the common cold coronaviruses HCoV-NL63, HCoV-OC43 and HCoV-229E were used as culture stimuli. Control cultures received a CEFX viral epitope pool as the positive control, an HIV-1 Nef peptide pool as the negative control, or no peptide. In approximately ten COVID-19 convalescent patients and a handful of infection-naive healthy vaccine recipients, the spike-specific CD4+ TCR repertoire before mRNA vaccination was compared with the repertoire after mRNA vaccination. General study outcomes and caveats: Among the post-vaccine SARS-CoV-2-reactive clones in convalescent patients, a median approximately 90% showed up only after vaccination, which suggests vaccine-specific priming. The number of convalescent patients in the study was relatively small, and the study did not examine early timepoints following natural infection. Of the vaccine-specific clones found in convalescent patients, nearly all (304 of 307) were mono-reactive for SARS-CoV-2 spike instead of being cross-reactive with common cold coronaviruses. An increase in the median number of SARS-CoV-2-reactive clonotypes from around 20 after infection to 38 after vaccination was observed, but the change was not found to be significant.

The intended sense of this specimen's treatment or condition label: roughly 11-day PBMC culture with coronavirus spike peptide pools or control peptides (ViraFEST assay). The ViraFEST assay, used in the study, expanded antigen-specific T cells with peptide pools and then identified the expanded clonotypes through TCR sequencing. The positive SARS-CoV-2 PCR tests of the convalescent patients were dated from March to December 2020, before the Alpha, Beta and Delta variants emerged in the United States. Each well held 2.1 million or so PBMCs cultured in IMDM containing about 5% human AB serum and around 9.2 IU/ml IL-2, with around 9.2 ug/ml peptide pools added. On days 3 and 7, half of the culture medium was replaced with fresh IL-2-containing medium. Once the cells had been in culture for ten to eleven days, the EasySep CD4+ T cell isolation kit was used to isolate CD4+ T cells by negative selection. PBMCs were separated from whole blood using Ficoll-Paque Plus gradient centrifugation and then either used fresh or cryopreserved at -140C. Culture conditions were generally each tested in triplicate wells.

A remark on this clonotype: Its specific antigen is unknown. It has no much larger one-base neighbor in the sample; base qualities were not kept.

The library was prepared using PCR. DNA from cultured CD4+ T cells was subjected to TCR sequencing with the Oncomine TCR Beta short-read assay at the Johns Hopkins FTIC core. The QIAamp micro DNA kit was used to extract genomic DNA from the cultured CD4+ T cells. Oncomine TCR Beta libraries from cultured CD4+ T cells were pooled with unique dual indexes and sequenced on an Illumina iSeq 100. The paper's processing steps were these. Non-productive sequences were filtered out, and CDR3s that did not start with C, did not end with F or W, or were shorter than 7 amino acids were discarded. Antigen-specific clonotypes were identified with the MANAFEST web application by comparing peptide-stimulated wells with reference and other culture wells. Positive clones required FDR below 0.05, an odds ratio above 5, and productive frequency above 0.1% in at least two of three replicate wells. Cross-reactive clonotypes were defined as significantly expanded in both SARS-CoV-2 spike wells and at least one common cold coronavirus spike condition. Similarity between CDR3 sequences was evaluated in R version 3.6.1 using Levenshtein distances (stringdist) and unrooted phylogenetic trees (ape). TCRdb handled the public reads itself, with Q25 trimming in fastp and clone calling in MiXCR, and kept productive beta chains. Every distinct CDR3 protein forms one entry, paired with its most common genes and DNA. It is TCRdb's table, rather than the study itself, that gives the V and J calls and clone size. This sample gives 11,000 or so distinct CDR3 sequences in total; 46% of them show up just once. Around 29% of the sample rests with the top ten.

From its cysteine to its phenylalanine, the CDR3 spans 15 amino acids. Of the read, only the CDR3 DNA is kept; its 45 bases are in frame from base 1. V and J are truncated by 5 bases and 2 bases respectively, leaving an intervening sequence of 15 bases. Taken from the germline V gene (reference sequence), the CDR1 and CDR2 loops are LNHDA and SQIVND. This TCR was sampled from a human donor who had recovered from COVID-19. Sequenced material: CD4+ T cells from blood, cultured in vitro. The V and J genes are TRBV19 and TRBJ1-1, with TRBD1 perhaps the D gene, on 5 matching bases. The sequence in DNA is TGTGCCAGTAGTCCCATTTGGAGGGGCAACACTGAAGCTTTCTTT. This sequence encodes CASSPIWRGNTEAFF.